The present T cell receptor beta chain was sequenced within a study of shared clonotypes between healthy human individuals. In the naive CD8 group, cells lacked CD45RO and were positively selected for CCR7, so terminally differentiated effector memory CD45RA+ cells were left out. The table came from immunoSEQ multiplex PCR; TCRdb's copy has only in-frame clones and leaves some out. The table lists roughly 2 million clones, around 96% of them singletons. Per the germline V gene, CDR1 is SGHNT and CDR2 is YYREEE (reference sequence). The V end lost 2 bases, the J end lost 7 bases, and 10 bases lay between the germline ends. The CDR3 is 13 residues long.

V and J are TRBV5-4 and TRBJ2-1; D unclear. Material: naive CD8+ T cells sorted from blood. This clonotype originated in a man between 18 and 35 years old in good health. CDR3: CASSLGGLNEQFF. The CDR3 DNA follows: TGTGCCAGCAGCTTAGGCGGCCTTAATGAGCAGTTCTTC.